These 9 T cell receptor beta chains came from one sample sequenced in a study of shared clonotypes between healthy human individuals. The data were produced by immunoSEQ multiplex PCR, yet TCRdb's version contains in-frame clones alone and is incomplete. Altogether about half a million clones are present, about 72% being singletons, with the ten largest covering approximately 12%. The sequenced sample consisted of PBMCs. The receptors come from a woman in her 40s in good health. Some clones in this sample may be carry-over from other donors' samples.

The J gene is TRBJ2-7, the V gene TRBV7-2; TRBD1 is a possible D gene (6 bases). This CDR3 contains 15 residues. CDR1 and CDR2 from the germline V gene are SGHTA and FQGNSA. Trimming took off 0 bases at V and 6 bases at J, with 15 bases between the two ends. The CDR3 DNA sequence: TGTGCCAGCAGCTTAGCTGTGTTACAGGGCGGCGAGCAGTACTTC. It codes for CASSLAVLQGGEQYF.

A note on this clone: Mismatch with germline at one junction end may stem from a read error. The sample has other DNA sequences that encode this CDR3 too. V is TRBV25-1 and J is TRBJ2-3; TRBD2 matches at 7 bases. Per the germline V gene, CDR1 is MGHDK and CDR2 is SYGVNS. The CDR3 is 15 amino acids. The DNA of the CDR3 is TGTGCCAGCAGTGAACTACTAGCGAACACAGACACGCAGTATTTT. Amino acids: CASSELLANTDTQYF.

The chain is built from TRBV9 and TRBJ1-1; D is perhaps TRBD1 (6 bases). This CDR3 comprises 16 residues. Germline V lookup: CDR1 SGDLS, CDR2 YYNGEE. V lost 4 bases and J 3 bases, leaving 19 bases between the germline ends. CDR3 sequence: CASSPRQVAPYTEAFF. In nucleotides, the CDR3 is TGTGCCAGCAGCCCCCGACAGGTCGCTCCGTACACTGAAGCTTTCTTT.

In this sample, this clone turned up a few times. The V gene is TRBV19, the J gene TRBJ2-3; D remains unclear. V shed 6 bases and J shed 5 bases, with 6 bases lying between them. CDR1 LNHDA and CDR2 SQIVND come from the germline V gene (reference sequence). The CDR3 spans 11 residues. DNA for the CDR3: TGTGCCAGTAGGATCGGAGATACGCAGTATTTT. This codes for CASRIGDTQYF. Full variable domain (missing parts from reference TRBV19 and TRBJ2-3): DGGITQSPKYLFRKEGQNVTLSCEQNLNHDAMYWYRQDPGQGLRLIYYSQIVNDFQKGDIAEGYSVSREKKESFPLTVTSAQKNPTAFYLCASRIGDTQYFGPGTRLTVL.

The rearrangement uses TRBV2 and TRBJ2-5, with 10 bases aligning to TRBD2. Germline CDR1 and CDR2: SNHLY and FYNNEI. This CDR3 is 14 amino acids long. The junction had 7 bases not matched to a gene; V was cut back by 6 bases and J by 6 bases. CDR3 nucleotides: TGTGCCAGCAGGGTTAAGCGGGAGGGCCAGACCCAGTACTTC. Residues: CASRVKREGQTQYF. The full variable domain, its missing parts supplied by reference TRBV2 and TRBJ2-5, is EPEVTQTPSHQVTQMGQEVILRCVPISNHLYFYWYRQILGQKVEFLVSFYNNEISEKSEIFDDQFSVERPDGSNFTLKIRSTKLEDSAMYFCASRVKREGQTQYFGPGTRLLVL.

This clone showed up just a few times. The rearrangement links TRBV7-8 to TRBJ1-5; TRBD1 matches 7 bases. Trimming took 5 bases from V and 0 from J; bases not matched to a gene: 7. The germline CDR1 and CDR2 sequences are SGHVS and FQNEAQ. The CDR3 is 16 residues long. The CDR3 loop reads CASSKTGSHSNQPQHF. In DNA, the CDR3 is TGTGCCAGCAGCAAGACAGGGAGTCATAGCAATCAGCCCCAGCATTTT.

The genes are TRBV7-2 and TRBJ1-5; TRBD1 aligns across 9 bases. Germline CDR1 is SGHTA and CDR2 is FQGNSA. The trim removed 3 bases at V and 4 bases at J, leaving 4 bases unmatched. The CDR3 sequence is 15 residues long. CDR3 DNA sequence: TGTGCCAGCAGCTTGGGGACAGGGCGGAATCAGCCCCAGCATTTT. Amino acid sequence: CASSLGTGRNQPQHF.

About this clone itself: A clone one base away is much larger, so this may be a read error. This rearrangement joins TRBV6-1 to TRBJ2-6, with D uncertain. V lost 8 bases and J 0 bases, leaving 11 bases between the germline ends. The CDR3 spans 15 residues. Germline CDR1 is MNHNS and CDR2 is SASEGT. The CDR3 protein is CASGADPSGANVLTF. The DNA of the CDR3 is TGTGCCAGCGGCGCTGACCCCTCTGGGGCCAACGTCCTGACTTTC.

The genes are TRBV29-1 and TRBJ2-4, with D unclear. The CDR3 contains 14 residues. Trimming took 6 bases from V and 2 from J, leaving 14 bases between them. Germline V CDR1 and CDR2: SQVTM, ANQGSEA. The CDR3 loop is CSVRLLETKNIQYF. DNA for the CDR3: TGCAGCGTCCGACTGTTGGAGACCAAAAACATTCAGTACTTC.